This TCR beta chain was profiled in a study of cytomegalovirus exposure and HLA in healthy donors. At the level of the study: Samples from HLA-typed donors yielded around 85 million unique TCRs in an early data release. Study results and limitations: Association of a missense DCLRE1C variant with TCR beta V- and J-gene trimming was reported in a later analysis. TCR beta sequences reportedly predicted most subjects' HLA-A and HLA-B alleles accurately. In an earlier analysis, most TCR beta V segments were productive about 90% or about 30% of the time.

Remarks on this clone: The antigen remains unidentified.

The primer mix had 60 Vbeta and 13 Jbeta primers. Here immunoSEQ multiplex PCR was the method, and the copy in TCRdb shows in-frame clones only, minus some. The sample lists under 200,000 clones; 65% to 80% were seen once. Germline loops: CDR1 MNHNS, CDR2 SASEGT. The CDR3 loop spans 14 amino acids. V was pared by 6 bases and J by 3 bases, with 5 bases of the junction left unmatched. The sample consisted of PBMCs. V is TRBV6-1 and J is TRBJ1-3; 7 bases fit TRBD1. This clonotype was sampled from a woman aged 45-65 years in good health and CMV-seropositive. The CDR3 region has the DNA TGTGCCAGCAGCCTGGGACAGATTGGAAACACCATATATTTT. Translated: CASSLGQIGNTIYF.